What follows are 17 T cell receptor beta chains derived from one specimen sequenced in a study of CD8+ T cells in alopecia areata. As the sequencing template, cDNA was produced by extracting RNA and reverse transcribing it. TCRdb's table, derived via immunoSEQ multiplex PCR, lists solely in-frame clones and lacks some. The sample holds 120,000 or so clones, 45% to 50% seen once. Sequenced sample: NKG2D-low CD8+ T cells sorted from blood. Every receptor here comes from a human donor with alopecia areata.

As concerns this clone: Other DNA variants within this sample encode the same CDR3. This sequence joins TRBV30 and TRBJ2-7, with D unresolved. Trimming cost V 1 base and J 3 bases, with 4 bases left between them. The germline gives CDR1 GTSNPN, CDR2 SVGIG (reference sequence). The CDR3 covers 11 residues. This chain's CDR3 is CAWSADYEQYF. As DNA, the CDR3 is TGTGCCTGGAGTGCGGACTACGAGCAGTACTTC.

With respect to this clone: In the same sample, other DNA sequences code for this CDR3. The chain joins TRBV2 to TRBJ1-1; no clear D. With 5 bases removed from V and 2 bases from J, the gap between germline ends came to 3 bases. Germline CDR1 is SNHLY and CDR2 is FYNNEI. CDR3 length equals 11 residues. As DNA, the CDR3 is TGTGCCAGCAGTACTAACACTGAAGCTTTCTTT. Translation: CASSTNTEAFF.

The chain carries TRBV29-1 and TRBJ2-5, with 8 nucleotides matching TRBD2. Unmatched junction bases numbered 11, after V lost 0 bases and J lost 5 bases. From germline, CDR1 is SQVTM and CDR2 ANQGSEA. The CDR3 length is 16 residues. CDR3 protein: CSVEDWAAGEGETQYF. In nucleotides, the CDR3 is TGCAGCGTTGAAGATTGGGCAGCGGGGGAAGGGGAGACCCAGTACTTC.

J is TRBJ1-5 and V is TRBV6-5; D is uncertain. Germline CDR1 reads MNHEY; CDR2 reads SVGAGI. The CDR3 runs 14 residues. Trimming took 6 bases from V and 0 from J, leaving 9 bases between them. The CDR3 loop reads CASSPTGSNQPQHF. The CDR3 DNA sequence: TGTGCCAGCAGCCCCACCGGTAGCAATCAGCCCCAGCATTTT.

This chain joins TRBV30 and TRBJ1-1; 7 positions match TRBD1. CDR3 length: 14 amino acids. From germline, CDR1 is GTSNPN and CDR2 SVGIG (reference sequence). V dropped 3 bases and J dropped 1; count of bases not matched to a gene: 5. CDR3 coding DNA: TGTGCCTGGAGCGATGGGACAGCGAACACTGAAGCTTTCTTT. This codes for CAWSDGTANTEAFF.

CDR3 DNA: TGCAGCGTTGTGGGACAGGGGAACATTCAGTACTTC. This sequence encodes CSVVGQGNIQYF. V is TRBV29-1 and J is TRBJ2-4; TRBD1 matches at 10 bases. Germline CDR1 reads SQVTM; CDR2 reads ANQGSEA. The CDR3 is 12 residues long. V lost 4 bases, J lost 7 bases, and 1 base stayed unmatched.

This chain connects TRBV2 to TRBJ2-2, with TRBD2 identical over 12 bases. The germline CDR1 and CDR2 sequences are SNHLY and FYNNEI. Losses at the gene ends were 6 bases for V and 6 bases for J; bases not matched to a gene: 5. This CDR3 has 15 amino acids. This CDR3 is CASSPTSGGAGELFF. The CDR3 DNA follows: TGTGCCAGCAGCCCGACTAGCGGGGGAGCCGGGGAGCTGTTTTTT.

The chain joins TRBV28 to TRBJ2-3, with D tentatively TRBD1 or TRBD2 (6 bases each). Germline loops: CDR1 MDHEN, CDR2 SYDVKM. The ends were cut back, 7 bases at V and 2 bases at J, with 16 bases in the middle. The CDR3 contains 15 residues. The CDR3 sequence: CASTLRGDITDTQYF. DNA for the CDR3: TGTGCCAGCACCCTACGCGGGGACATCACAGATACGCAGTATTTT.

The chain recombines TRBV7-9 with TRBJ1-5; no firm D call. The CDR3 loop spans 12 amino acids. Germline lookup yields CDR1 SEHNR and CDR2 FQNEAQ (reference sequence). With 3 bases removed from V and 9 bases from J, the gap between germline ends came to 9 bases. CDR3 sequence reads: CASSLGSLPQHF. DNA for the CDR3: TGTGCCAGCAGCTTGGGATCTCTGCCCCAGCATTTT.

This clone was found a few times. The V gene is TRBV29-1, the J gene TRBJ2-7; 10 bases are shared with TRBD1. The CDR3 extends over 14 amino acids. Trimming removed 7 bases from V and 7 bases from J; junction bases left unmatched: 13. Germline V lookup: CDR1 SQVTM, CDR2 ANQGSEA. The CDR3 DNA reads TGCAGCGCCTCGGGGGACAGGGGCATGGGGGAGCAGTACTTC. It codes for CSASGDRGMGEQYF.

In its sample, this clone was seen a few times. The chain is built from TRBV28 and TRBJ2-1; tentative D call: TRBD2 (5 bases). V dropped 5 bases and J dropped 15 bases, with 11 bases sitting between them. The CDR3 spans 10 residues. Per the germline V gene, CDR1 is MDHEN and CDR2 is SYDVKM. This CDR3 is CASSTGILFF. The CDR3 nucleotides read TGTGCCAGCAGTACGGGGATTTTGTTCTTC.

The genes are TRBV30 and TRBJ2-5; D not certain. Germline lookup yields CDR1 GTSNPN and CDR2 SVGIG (reference sequence). V lost 5 bases and J 4 bases, leaving 14 bases between the germline ends. This CDR3 region has 13 residues. This CDR3 reads CAWSKASGETQYF. In DNA, the CDR3 is TGTGCCTGGTCAAAGGCTTCAGGAGAGACCCAGTACTTC.

The chain is built from TRBV30 and TRBJ2-5; 8 bases agree with TRBD1. CDR1 and CDR2 (germline): GTSNPN, SVGIG (reference sequence). V lost 2 bases to trimming and J lost 5 bases; unmatched junction nucleotides: 7. This CDR3 is built from 14 residues. The CDR3 loop is CAWSSQGERETQYF. CDR3 DNA sequence: TGTGCCTGGAGTTCACAGGGGGAGAGGGAGACCCAGTACTTC. Using reference TRBV30 and TRBJ2-5 for the parts outside the CDR3, the full variable domain is SQTIHQWPATLVQPVGSPLSLECTVEGTSNPNLYWYRQAAGRGLQLLFYSVGIGQISSEVPQNLSASRPQDRQFILSSKKLLLSDSGFYLCAWSSQGERETQYFGPGTRLLVL.

The chain has TRBV29-1 and TRBJ1-1, with 7 bases identical to TRBD1. The J segment lost 1 base and the V segment lost 7 bases, leaving 3 bases of the junction unmatched. Germline V gene sequence: CDR1 SQVTM, CDR2 ANQGSEA. The CDR3 totals 12 residues. DNA of the CDR3: TGCAGCGCCCGGACAGGGAACACTGAAGCTTTCTTT. It translates to CSARTGNTEAFF. The full variable domain, rest sourced from reference TRBV29-1 and TRBJ1-1, is SAVISQKPSRDICQRGTSLTIQCQVDSQVTMMFWYRQQPGQSLTLIATANQGSEATYESGFVIDKFPISRPNLTFSTLTVSNMSPEDSSIYLCSARTGNTEAFFGQGTRLTVV.

This sequence joins TRBV30 and TRBJ2-2; no clear D. Trimming pared 3 bases from V and 1 base from J, leaving 6 bases between. Germline CDR1 and CDR2: GTSNPN and SVGIG (reference sequence). The CDR3 is 13 residues long. The CDR3, as DNA: TGTGCCTGGAGGGCCAAGAACACCGGGGAGCTGTTTTTT. Translated, it gives CAWRAKNTGELFF.

About this clone itself: The sample has other DNA sequences that encode this CDR3 too. The gene calls are TRBV27 and TRBJ2-2; D is undetermined. This CDR3 spans 11 amino acids. Trimming cost V 5 bases and J 7 bases, with 5 bases left between them. The germline CDR1 and CDR2 sequences are MNHEY and SMNVEV (reference sequence). The CDR3 loop reads CASSSGGELFF. CDR3 coding DNA: TGTGCCAGCAGTAGTGGCGGGGAGCTGTTTTTT.

The V and J genes are TRBV25-1 and TRBJ2-7; D is undetermined. The CDR3 length is 11 residues. V lost 4 bases and J 3 bases, leaving 4 bases between the germline ends. Per germline, CDR1 MGHDK and CDR2 SYGVNS. The chain's CDR3 is CASSGIYEQYF. The CDR3 coding sequence is TGTGCCAGCAGTGGGATCTACGAGCAGTACTTC.